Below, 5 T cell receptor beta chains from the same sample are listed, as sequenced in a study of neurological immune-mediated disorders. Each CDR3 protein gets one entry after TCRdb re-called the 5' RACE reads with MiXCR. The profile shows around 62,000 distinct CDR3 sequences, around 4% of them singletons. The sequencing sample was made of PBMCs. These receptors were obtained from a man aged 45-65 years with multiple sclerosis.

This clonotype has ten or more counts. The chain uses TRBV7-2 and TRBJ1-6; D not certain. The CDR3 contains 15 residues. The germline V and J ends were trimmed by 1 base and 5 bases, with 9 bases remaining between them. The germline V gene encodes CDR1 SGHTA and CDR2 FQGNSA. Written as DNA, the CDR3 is TGTGCCAGCAGCTTAGTTCCCAGGAATAATTCACCCCTCCACTTT. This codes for CASSLVPRNNSPLHF.

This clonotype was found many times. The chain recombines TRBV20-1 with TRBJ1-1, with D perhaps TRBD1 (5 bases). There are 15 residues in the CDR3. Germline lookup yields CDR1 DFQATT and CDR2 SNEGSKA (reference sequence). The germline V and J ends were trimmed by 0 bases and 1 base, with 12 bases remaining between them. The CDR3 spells CSARDRKGKNTEAFF. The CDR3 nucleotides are TGCAGTGCTAGAGATAGAAAGGGGAAGAACACTGAAGCTTTCTTT.

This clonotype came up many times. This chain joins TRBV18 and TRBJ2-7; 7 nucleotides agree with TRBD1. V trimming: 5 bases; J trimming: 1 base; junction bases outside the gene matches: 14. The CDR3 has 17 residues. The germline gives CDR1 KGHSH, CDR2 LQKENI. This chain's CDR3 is CASSSPIRQGPSYEQYF. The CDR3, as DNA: TGTGCCAGCTCATCCCCTATCCGACAGGGCCCTTCCTACGAGCAGTACTTC.

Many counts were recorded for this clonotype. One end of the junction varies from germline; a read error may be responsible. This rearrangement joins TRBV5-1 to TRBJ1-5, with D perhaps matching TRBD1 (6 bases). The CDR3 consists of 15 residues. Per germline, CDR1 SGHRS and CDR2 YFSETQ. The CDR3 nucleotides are TGCGCCAGCAGCTTGATCACAGGGCCCGATCAGCCCCAGAATTTT. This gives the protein CASSLITGPDQPQNF.

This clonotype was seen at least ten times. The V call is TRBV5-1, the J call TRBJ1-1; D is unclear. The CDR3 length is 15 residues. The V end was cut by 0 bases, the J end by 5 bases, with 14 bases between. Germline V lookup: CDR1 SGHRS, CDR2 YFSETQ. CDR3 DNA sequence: TGCGCCAGCAGCTTGGGGGCTGCTGGAGGGACTGAAGCTTTCTTT. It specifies CASSLGAAGGTEAFF.